Sequencing of this TCR beta chain was carried out in a study of blood T cell repertoires in COVID-19. Study-wide context: T cells, B-cell-depleted T cells, or PBMCs provided the cDNA or gDNA that served as material.

Unmatched junction bases numbered 6, after V lost 8 bases and J lost 4 bases. The germline V gene has CDR1 SNHLY and CDR2 FYNNEI. The CDR3 totals 15 residues. The repertoire was sequenced with immunoSEQ multiplex PCR; TCRdb's copy has only in-frame clones and lacks some. The sample shows fewer than 150,000 clones, around 86% of them seen only once. The chain combines TRBV2 with TRBJ2-2, with 11 bases matching TRBD2. Sequencing was carried out using peripheral blood. This TCR was recovered from a woman in her forties or fifties who had recovered from COVID-19. CDR3 in DNA: TGTGCCAGCTCGCTAGCGGGGGGTCCCACCGGGGAGCTGTTTTTT. This codes for CASSLAGGPTGELFF.